Here is one TCR beta chain with its context. Its antigen remains unknown. Germline lookup yields CDR1 SGHVS and CDR2 FQNEAQ. With V trimmed by 1 base and J by 4 bases, 8 bases remained unmatched. The CDR3 runs to 17 residues. The sample comes from a study of OX40 agonist ivuxolimab in advanced cancers. As for the study in general: Patients were treated with intravenous ivuxolimab, dosed at 0.01 to 10 mg/kg and infused every 2 weeks.

Autoimmune disease history or systemic immunosuppression was exclusionary. Measured with immunoSEQ multiplex PCR; TCRdb has only the in-frame clones, and not every one. The sample has tens of thousands of clones; approximately 90% are singletons. Study-level results: Among the least clonally expanded were partial responders at 0.1-3.0 mg/kg. Clones of CD4+ and CD8+ blood T cells grew by week 6 at doses of 0.1 to 3.0 mg/kg.

The chain joins TRBV7-8 to TRBJ2-3, with 10 bases identical to TRBD2. This sample comprised CD4+ or CD8+ T cells sorted from blood, obtained in a trial of the OX40 agonist ivuxolimab. The TCR was taken from an adult with an advanced solid tumor such as melanoma, head and neck, liver or kidney cancer. The CDR3 DNA reads TGTGCCAGCAGCTTAGGTTCTAGCGGGGGCAGGGCAGATACGCAGTATTTT. Encoded protein: CASSLGSSGGRADTQYF.